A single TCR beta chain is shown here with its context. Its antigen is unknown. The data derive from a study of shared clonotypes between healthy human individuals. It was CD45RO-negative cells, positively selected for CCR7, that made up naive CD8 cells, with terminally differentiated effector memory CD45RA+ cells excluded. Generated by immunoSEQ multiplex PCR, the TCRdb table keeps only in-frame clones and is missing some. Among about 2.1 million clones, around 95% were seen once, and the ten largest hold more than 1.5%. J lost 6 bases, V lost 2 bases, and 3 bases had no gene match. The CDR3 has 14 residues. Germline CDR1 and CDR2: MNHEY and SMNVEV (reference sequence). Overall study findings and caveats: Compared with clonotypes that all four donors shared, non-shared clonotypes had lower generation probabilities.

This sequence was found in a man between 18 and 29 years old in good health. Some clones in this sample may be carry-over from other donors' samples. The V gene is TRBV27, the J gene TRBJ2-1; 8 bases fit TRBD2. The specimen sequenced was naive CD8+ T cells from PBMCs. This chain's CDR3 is CASSLGGRLNEQFF. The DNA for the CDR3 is TGTGCCAGCAGTTTAGGCGGGAGGCTCAATGAGCAGTTCTTC.